A selection of T cell receptor beta chains follows, all from one sample in a study of lymphopenia after photon versus proton radiotherapy. This table comes from immunoSEQ multiplex PCR, and its TCRdb copy is limited to in-frame clones, with some not included. The profile shows about 39,000 clones, 92% of them singletons. The specimen comprised peripheral blood, sampled from a patient treated with photon-based radiotherapy. These receptors all stem from a man in his 60s with cholangiocarcinoma. CDR3s include the opening cysteine and the closing phenylalanine or tryptophan. A D gene is named only where the DNA matches it firmly. Expanded clones are given a class, and other clones once, few, many or no size at all.

>TRBJ1-2|-|-|TRBV28
TGTGCCAGCAGTTTTGGGATACAGGAGAACTATGGCTACACCTTC
CASSFGIQENYGYTF
>TRBJ2-3|-|-|TRBV5-4
TGTGCCAGCAGCATCAAAAGCACAGATACGCAGTATTTT
CASSIKSTDTQYF
>TRBJ2-7|TRBD2|-|TRBV28
TGTGCCAGCGCCGTAAGCGGGGGAGCACCCTACGAGCAGTACTTC
CASAVSGGAPYEQYF
>TRBJ1-1|-|-|TRBV19
TGTGCCAGTAGTATAGTTTCGGGGGCTGGCACTGAAGCTTTCTTT
CASSIVSGAGTEAFF
>TRBJ2-7|TRBD2|-|TRBV7-9
TGTGCCAGCAGCCCCCGACTAGCGGGGAGACTGGGCCCCTACGAGCAGTACTTC
CASSPRLAGRLGPYEQYF
>TRBJ2-3|TRBD2|few|TRBV11-3
TGTGCCAGCAGCTTAGGAGGTGTAGCGGGGTCAGATACGCAGTATTTT
CASSLGGVAGSDTQYF
>TRBJ1-2|-|few|TRBV5-6
TGTGCCAGCAGCCAGGTTGGGGGTGTCGGCTACACCTTC
CASSQVGGVGYTF
>TRBJ1-1|-|-|TRBV10-2
TGCGCCAGCAGTGAGTCTAGGAGGGCAGCCCCCACGGCTTTCTTT
CASSESRRAAPTAFF
>TRBJ2-7|-|-|TRBV18
TGTGCCAGCTCACCACCGGTATCCGGCTACGAGCAGTACTTC
CASSPPVSGYEQYF
>TRBJ2-6|-|-|TRBV28
TGTGCCAGCAGTGGAAAATTTCCACCCAACGTCCTGACTTTC
CASSGKFPPNVLTF
>TRBJ2-7|TRBD1|once|TRBV7-9
TGTGCCAGCAGCTTCGGGACAGGGCTTTCCTACGAGCAGTACTTC
CASSFGTGLSYEQYF
>TRBJ2-7|-|-|TRBV5-1
TGCGCCAGCAGCCCGGCAGCCCGCTACGAGCAGTACTTC
CASSPAARYEQYF
>TRBJ1-1|TRBD1|-|TRBV18
TGTGCCAGCTCATTCGGCCAGGGGGCGGGGATGAACACTGAAGCTTTCTTT
CASSFGQGAGMNTEAFF
>TRBJ2-1|-|-|TRBV28
TGTGCCAGCAGTTTATATGCCAGGGGCGGCTTAAATGAGCAGTTCTTC
CASSLYARGGLNEQFF
>TRBJ2-7|-|-|TRBV10-3
TGTGCCATCAGTGAGTACCTTAACTACGAGCAGTACTTC
CAISEYLNYEQYF
>TRBJ1-2|-|-|TRBV29-1
TGCAGCGTGGAAGATGGCGGGGGCCGGGGCTACACCTTC
CSVEDGGGRGYTF
>TRBJ2-1|TRBD2|-|TRBV7-9
TGTGCCAGCAGCTTAGGCGGGAGTATTAGTGAGCAGTTCTTC
CASSLGGSISEQFF
>TRBJ1-2|-|-|TRBV7-8
TGTGCCAGCAGCAAAGGGGGACGGTCTGACCCTAACTATGGCTACACCTTC
CASSKGGRSDPNYGYTF